This T cell receptor (beta chain) was profiled in a study of T-cell reconstitution after alpha-beta-depleted transplantation in children (dated by TCRdb to the mid-2010s). With regard to the full study: Using TCR repertoire profiling, the study quantitatively followed how T-cell immune reconstitution unfolded in children after TCRalphabeta/CD19-depleted allogeneic hematopoietic cell transplantation. Study-wide findings and limitations: The frequencies of hyperexpanded clones fell over the following months, and after one year, T-cell counts and TCRbeta diversity were mostly attributed to newly produced T cells. Apparently early alphabetaT-cell count recovery about two months after transplant reportedly relied on only several hundred rapidly expanded clones derived from non-depleted graft cells. In some patients, the high TCRbeta diversity seen at day 60 was put down to recipient T cells and intrathymic progenitors that had survived conditioning.

Library generation was performed with PCR. TCRdb names Illumina HiSeq 2500 as the instrument used. TCR library preparation used molecular barcoding, with unique molecular identifiers applied to normalize quantification of the TCRbeta repertoire. TCRdb applied fastp at Q25 and MiXCR to the public reads, then kept only in-frame beta chains. Each record represents a unique CDR3 protein, reported with the most common genes and DNA among its rows. The sample contains fewer than 500,000 distinct CDR3 sequences, roughly two fifths of them found a single time. 27% of the sample goes to the ten largest clones. With regard to this clonotype: The antigen it recognizes is unknown. Per-base quality was not reported, and no clone a single base away is much larger than it.

Trimming takes 6 bases off V and 4 bases off J; junction bases not matched to a gene: 10. The CDR3 runs 15 amino acids, cysteine and phenylalanine included. The sequence is cut down to CDR3 DNA, 45 bases in frame from base 1. What this sample's treatment or condition label stands for: allogeneic hematopoietic cell transplantation with graft depleted of TCRalphabeta T cells and CD19 B cells. The transplant recipients were children given TCRalphabeta/CD19-depleted allogeneic hematopoietic cell grafts. The TCR originated in a girl aged 2-10 years with aplastic anemia, due to receive a stem cell transplant. The chain was built from TRBV12-3 or TRBV12-4 and TRBJ2-7, with 9 central nucleotides matching TRBD1. The starting material was PBMCs, obtained before TCRalphabeta/CD19-depleted stem cell transplant. The DNA reads TGTGCCAGCAGGGGCCGGACCGGGACAGGGTACGAGCAGTACTTC. This is translated as CASRGRTGTGYEQYF.